The sample holds one count of the clone carrying this T cell receptor (beta chain). Its cognate antigen is unknown. Aged roughly 6 to 100, donors were systemically healthy Caucasians from Russia. This sample is part of a study of blood T cells in healthy people across ages. The V gene lost 11 bases and the J gene lost 6 bases, with 20 bases spanning the gap. CDR1 is SGHAT and CDR2 is FQNNGV in the germline V gene. The CDR3 has 14 residues. Study results and limitations: In these data, TCR beta diversity tracked strongly with naive T cell percentage. The lack of PBMC sorting stopped any conclusive naive versus antigen-experienced comparison.

For the second PCR, which ran for roughly 7 to 11 cycles, a sample-barcoded 5' primer and a J-beta primer mix were used. TCRdb recomputed calls from the 5' RACE reads with MiXCR, one row per CDR3 protein. The sample consists of around 970,000 distinct CDR3 sequences, 45% to 60% of them appearing once. Sequenced sample: blood. This rearrangement joins TRBV11-2 to TRBJ1-5; D may be TRBD1 (5 bases). This sequence was found in a woman between 55 and 75 years old in good health. CDR3 region: CACTDGGEGQPQHF. CDR3 coding DNA: TGTGCCTGCACCGATGGGGGTGAGGGTCAGCCCCAGCATTTT.